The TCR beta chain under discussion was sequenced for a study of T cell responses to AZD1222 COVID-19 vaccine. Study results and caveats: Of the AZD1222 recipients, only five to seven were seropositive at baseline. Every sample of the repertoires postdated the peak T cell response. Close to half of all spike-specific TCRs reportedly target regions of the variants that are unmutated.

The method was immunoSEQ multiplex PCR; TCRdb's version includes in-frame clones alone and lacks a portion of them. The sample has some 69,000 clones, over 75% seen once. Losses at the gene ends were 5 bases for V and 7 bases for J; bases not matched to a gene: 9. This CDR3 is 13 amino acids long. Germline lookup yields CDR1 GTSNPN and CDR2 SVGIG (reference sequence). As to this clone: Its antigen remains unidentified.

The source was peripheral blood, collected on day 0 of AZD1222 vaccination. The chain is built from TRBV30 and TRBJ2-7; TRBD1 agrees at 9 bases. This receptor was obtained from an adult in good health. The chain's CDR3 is CAWDDRGVGEQYF. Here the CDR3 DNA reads TGTGCCTGGGACGACAGGGGGGTAGGGGAGCAGTACTTC.